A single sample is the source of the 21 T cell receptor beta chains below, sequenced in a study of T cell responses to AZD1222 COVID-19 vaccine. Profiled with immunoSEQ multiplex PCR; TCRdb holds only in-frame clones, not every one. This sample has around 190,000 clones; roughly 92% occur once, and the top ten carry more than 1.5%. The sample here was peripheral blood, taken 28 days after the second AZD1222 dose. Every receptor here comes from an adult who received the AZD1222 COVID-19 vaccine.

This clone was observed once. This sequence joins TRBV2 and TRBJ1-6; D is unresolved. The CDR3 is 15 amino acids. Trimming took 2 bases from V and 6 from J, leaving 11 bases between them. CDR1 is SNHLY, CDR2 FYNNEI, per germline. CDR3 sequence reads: CASSERSAANSPLHF. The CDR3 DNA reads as TGTGCCAGCAGTGAACGGTCGGCAGCTAATTCACCCCTCCACTTT.

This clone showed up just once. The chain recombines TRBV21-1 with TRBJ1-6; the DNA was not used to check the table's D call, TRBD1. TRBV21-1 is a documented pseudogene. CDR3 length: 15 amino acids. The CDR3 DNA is TGTGCCAGCAGCAAAGAGGGACAGGGTAATTCACCCCTCCACTTT. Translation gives CASSKEGQGNSPLHF.

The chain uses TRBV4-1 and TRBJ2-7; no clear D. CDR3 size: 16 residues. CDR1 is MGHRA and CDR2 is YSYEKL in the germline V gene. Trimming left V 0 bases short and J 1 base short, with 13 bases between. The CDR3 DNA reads TGCGCCAGCAGCCAAGACAGTAGGAGTGCGTCCTACGAGCAGTACTTC. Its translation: CASSQDSRSASYEQYF.

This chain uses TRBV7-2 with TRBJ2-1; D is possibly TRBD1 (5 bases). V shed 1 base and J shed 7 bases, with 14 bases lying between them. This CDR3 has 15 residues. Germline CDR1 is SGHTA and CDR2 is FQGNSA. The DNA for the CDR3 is TGTGCCAGCAGCTTAGAGGGGCTCTTTGGGAATGAGCAGTTCTTC. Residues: CASSLEGLFGNEQFF.

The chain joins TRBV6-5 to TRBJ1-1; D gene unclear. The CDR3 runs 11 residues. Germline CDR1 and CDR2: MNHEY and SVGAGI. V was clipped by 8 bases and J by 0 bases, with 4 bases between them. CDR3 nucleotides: TGTGCCAGCTTTTTGAACACTGAAGCTTTCTTT. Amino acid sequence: CASFLNTEAFF.

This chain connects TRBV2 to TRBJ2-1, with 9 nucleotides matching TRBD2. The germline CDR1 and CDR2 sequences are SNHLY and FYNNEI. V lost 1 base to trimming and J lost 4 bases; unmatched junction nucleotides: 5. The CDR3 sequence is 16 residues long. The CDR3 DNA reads TGTGCCAGCAGTGAAGGGTCTAGCGGGGTATACAATGAGCAGTTCTTC. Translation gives CASSEGSSGVYNEQFF.

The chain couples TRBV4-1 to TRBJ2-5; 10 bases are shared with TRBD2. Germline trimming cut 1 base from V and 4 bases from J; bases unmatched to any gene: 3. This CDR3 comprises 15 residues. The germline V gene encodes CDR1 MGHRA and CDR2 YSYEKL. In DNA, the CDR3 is TGCGCCAGCAGCCAAGGGACTAGCGGAGCAGAGACCCAGTACTTC. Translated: CASSQGTSGAETQYF.

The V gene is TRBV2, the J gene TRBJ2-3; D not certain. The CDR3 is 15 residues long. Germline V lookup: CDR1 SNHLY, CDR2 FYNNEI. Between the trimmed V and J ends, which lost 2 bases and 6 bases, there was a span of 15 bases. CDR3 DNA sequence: TGTGCCAGCAGTGAAATATTTAGCACTCCGGATACGCAGTATTTT. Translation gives CASSEIFSTPDTQYF.

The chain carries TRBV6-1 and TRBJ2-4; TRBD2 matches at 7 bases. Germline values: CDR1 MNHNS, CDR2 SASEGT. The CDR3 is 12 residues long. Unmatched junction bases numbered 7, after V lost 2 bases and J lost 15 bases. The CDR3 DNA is TGTGCCAGCAGTGAACGGGAGGCAGCGTGGTACTTC. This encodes CASSEREAAWYF.

CDR3 in amino acids: CASSLDGGADRHGYTF. CDR3 nucleotide sequence: TGTGCCAGCAGCTTGGATGGGGGGGCGGATCGTCATGGCTACACCTTC. V gene TRBV5-4 combines with J gene TRBJ1-2; D may be TRBD1 (6 bases). V gave up 0 bases and J gave up 6 bases, with 18 bases separating them. The CDR3 contains 16 residues. Germline V gene data show CDR1 as SGHNT and CDR2 as YYREEE (reference sequence).

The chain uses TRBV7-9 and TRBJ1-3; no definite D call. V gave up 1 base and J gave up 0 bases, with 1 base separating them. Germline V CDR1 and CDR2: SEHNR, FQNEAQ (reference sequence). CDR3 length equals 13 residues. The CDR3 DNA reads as TGTGCCAGCAGCTTAGTCTCTGGAAACACCATATATTTT. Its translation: CASSLVSGNTIYF.

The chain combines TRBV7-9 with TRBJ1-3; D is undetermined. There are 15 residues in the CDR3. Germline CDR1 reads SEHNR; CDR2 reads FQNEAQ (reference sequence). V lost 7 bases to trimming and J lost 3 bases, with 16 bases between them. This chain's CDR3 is CASNPRRGNGNTIYF. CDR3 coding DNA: TGTGCCAGCAACCCACGGAGAGGGAATGGAAACACCATATATTTT.

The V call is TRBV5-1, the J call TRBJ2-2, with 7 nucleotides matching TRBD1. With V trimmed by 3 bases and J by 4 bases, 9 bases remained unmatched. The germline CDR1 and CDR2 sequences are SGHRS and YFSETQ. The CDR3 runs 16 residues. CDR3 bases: TGCGCCAGCAGCTCGGGTGGACAGGCTGGCACCGGGGAGCTGTTTTTT. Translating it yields CASSSGGQAGTGELFF.

The CDR3 is CASSLTLSTEQFF. Here the CDR3 DNA reads TGTGCCAGCAGCTTAACCTTATCCACTGAGCAGTTCTTC. This chain joins TRBV7-3 and TRBJ2-1; no firm D call. The CDR3 extends over 13 amino acids. Germline CDR1 SGHTA, CDR2 FQGTGA. The V gene lost 0 bases and the J gene lost 9 bases, with 9 bases spanning the gap.

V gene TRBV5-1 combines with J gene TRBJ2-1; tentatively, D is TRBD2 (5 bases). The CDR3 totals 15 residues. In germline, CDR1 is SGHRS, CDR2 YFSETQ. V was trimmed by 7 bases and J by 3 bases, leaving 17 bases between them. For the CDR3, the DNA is TGCGCCAGCCGCAAACTAGTTTCGGACTACAATGAGCAGTTCTTC. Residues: CASRKLVSDYNEQFF.

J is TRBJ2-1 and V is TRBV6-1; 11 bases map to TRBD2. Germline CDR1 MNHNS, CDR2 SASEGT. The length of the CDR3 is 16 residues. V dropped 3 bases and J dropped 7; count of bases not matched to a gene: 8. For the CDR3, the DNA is TGTGCCAGCAGTGATTTAGCGGGGGGGCCGGAGAATGAGCAGTTCTTC. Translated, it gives CASSDLAGGPENEQFF.

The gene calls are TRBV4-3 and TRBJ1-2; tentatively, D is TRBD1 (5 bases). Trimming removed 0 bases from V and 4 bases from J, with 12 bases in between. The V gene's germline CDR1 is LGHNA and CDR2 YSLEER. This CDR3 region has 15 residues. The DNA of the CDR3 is TGCGCCAGCAGCCAAGAAACAGGTGGAACCTATGGCTACACCTTC. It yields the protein CASSQETGGTYGYTF.

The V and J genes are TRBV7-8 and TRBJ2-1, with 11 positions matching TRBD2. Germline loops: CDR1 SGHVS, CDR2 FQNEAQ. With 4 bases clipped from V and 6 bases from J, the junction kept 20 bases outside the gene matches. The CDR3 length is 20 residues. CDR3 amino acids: CASSSRVIGTSGLRANEQFF. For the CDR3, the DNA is TGTGCCAGCAGCTCCAGGGTAATCGGGACTAGCGGTCTTCGGGCCAATGAGCAGTTCTTC.

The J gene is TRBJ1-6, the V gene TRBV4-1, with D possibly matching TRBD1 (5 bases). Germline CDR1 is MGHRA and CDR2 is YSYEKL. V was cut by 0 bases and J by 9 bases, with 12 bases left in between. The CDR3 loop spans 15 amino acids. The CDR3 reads CASSQDQGRGSPLHF. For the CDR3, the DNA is TGCGCCAGCAGCCAAGATCAGGGAAGAGGTTCACCCCTCCACTTT.

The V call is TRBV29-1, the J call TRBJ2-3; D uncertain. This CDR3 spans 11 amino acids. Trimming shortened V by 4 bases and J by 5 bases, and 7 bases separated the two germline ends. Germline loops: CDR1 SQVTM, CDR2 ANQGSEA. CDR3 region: CSVVQQDTQYF. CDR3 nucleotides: TGCAGCGTTGTTCAGCAAGATACGCAGTATTTT.

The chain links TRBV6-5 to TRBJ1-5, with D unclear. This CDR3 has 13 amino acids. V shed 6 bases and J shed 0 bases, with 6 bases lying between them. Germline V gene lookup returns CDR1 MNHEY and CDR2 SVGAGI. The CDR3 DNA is TGTGCCAGCAGGACGGATAGCAATCAGCCCCAGCATTTT. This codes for CASRTDSNQPQHF.